The clone carrying this T cell receptor (beta chain) has more than one count but fewer than ten. The data stem from a study of regulatory T cells in long-lasting Graves disease. Time point reported: newly diagnosed GD, antithyroid drugs for less than 3 months. The authors made the TCR library using RNA they extracted from PBMCs. Building the TCR beta libraries relied on iRepertoire HTBI primers, and CDR3 regions underwent Arm-PCR. MiXCR, applied by TCRdb to the multiplex PCR reads, yields one record per CDR3 protein. The data show fewer than 650,000 distinct CDR3 sequences, with less than 20% seen just once and more than 15% held by the top ten. CDR1 and CDR2 from the germline V gene are LGHDT and YNNKEL (reference sequence). There are 16 residues in the CDR3. With 3 bases removed from V and 4 bases from J, the gap between germline ends came to 18 bases. These same data were also listed under a study on T cells in Graves' hyperthyroidism and ophthalmopathy. That source notes: HTBI primers were employed in a first-round RT-PCR of the TCR CDR3.

The chain has TRBV3-1 and TRBJ1-2; D gene uncertain. The sequencing here drew on peripheral blood mononuclear cells (PBMCs), taken at new diagnosis, from a patient treated with antithyroid drugs. The source of this sequence is a woman between 25 and 40 years old with Graves disease. The DNA of the CDR3 is TGTGCCAGCAGCCAGATCGGCCGGGGAGGAGGCTATGGCTACACCTTC. Translating it yields CASSQIGRGGGYGYTF.